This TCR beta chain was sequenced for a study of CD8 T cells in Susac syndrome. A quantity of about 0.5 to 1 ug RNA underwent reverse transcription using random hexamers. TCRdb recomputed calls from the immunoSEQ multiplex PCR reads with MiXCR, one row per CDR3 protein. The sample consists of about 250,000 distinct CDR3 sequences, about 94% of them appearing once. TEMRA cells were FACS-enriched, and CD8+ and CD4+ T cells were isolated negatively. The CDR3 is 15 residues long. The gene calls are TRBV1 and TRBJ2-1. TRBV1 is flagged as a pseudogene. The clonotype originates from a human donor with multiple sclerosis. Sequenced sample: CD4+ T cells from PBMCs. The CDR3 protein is CTSSQARFWYNEQFF. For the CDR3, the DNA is TGCACCAGCAGCCAAGCTCGTTTCTGGTACAATGAGCAGTTCTTC.